These 32 T cell receptor beta chains were sequenced from one sample in a study of beta chain features in type 1 diabetes (dated by TCRdb to 2016 to 2018). The receptor library was made with the immunoSEQ multiplex PCR assay. The High Capacity cDNA Reverse Transcription Kit was used to reverse transcribe all of the isolated RNA, meaning that expressed TCRB transcripts were what got sequenced. TCRdb took this table from immuneACCESS and kept in-frame rearrangements with V and J called. Such tables lack part of the clones; where checked against another copy, unresolved V genes explain under half of the gap, and the rest is unexplained. The sample table holds a few hundred thousand clones, of which 10% to 15% were seen once. About 0.017% of the sample is held by the ten biggest clonotypes. Sequencing used naive CD4+ T cells from blood. The label giving this sample's cell subset or site can be read as: true naive CD4+ T cells. These TCRs come from a man aged 18-30 years in good health.

The chain carries TRBV4-2 and TRBJ2-7; D might be TRBD1 (5 bases). CDR3 length: 15 residues. Trimming left V 0 bases short and J 2 bases short, with 11 bases between. CDR1 and CDR2 (germline): LGHNA, YNFKEQ. The CDR3 spells CASSQDFKGPYEQYF. The CDR3 coding sequence is TGTGCCAGCAGCCAAGATTTTAAGGGGCCCTACGAGCAGTACTTC.

The rearrangement uses TRBV5-4 and TRBJ1-6; D is possibly TRBD1 (5 bases). Germline V gives CDR1 SGHNT, CDR2 YYREEE (reference sequence). Trimming left V 1 base short and J 9 bases short, with 11 bases between. This CDR3 is built from 14 residues. CDR3 coding DNA: TGTGCCAGCAGCTTGACGCAGGGTGGTTCACCCCTCCACTTT. Its protein is CASSLTQGGSPLHF.

A few counts support this clone. The chain has TRBV9 and TRBJ2-1, with TRBD2 identical over 8 bases. V lost 3 bases to trimming and J lost 5 bases; unmatched junction nucleotides: 4. The germline CDR1 and CDR2 sequences are SGDLS and YYNGEE. The length of the CDR3 is 14 residues. The CDR3 here is CASSALAGHNEQFF. The CDR3 DNA reads TGTGCCAGCAGCGCTCTAGCGGGCCACAATGAGCAGTTCTTC.

V gene TRBV11-1 combines with J gene TRBJ2-7; TRBD2 agrees at 12 bases. This CDR3 is 18 amino acids long. Germline V gene sequence: CDR1 SGHAT, CDR2 FQDESV (reference sequence). Losses at the gene ends were 4 bases for V and 1 base for J; bases not matched to a gene: 11. CDR3 bases: TGTGCCAGCAGCTGGAATCCTAGCGGGAGGGCTGGGTCCTACGAGCAGTACTTC. Its translation: CASSWNPSGRAGSYEQYF.

A few counts support this clone. The chain joins TRBV6-5 to TRBJ1-1; 10 nucleotides align to TRBD1. The CDR3 is 14 residues long. The germline gives CDR1 MNHEY, CDR2 SVGAGI. V trimming: 7 bases; J trimming: 2 bases; junction bases outside the gene matches: 4. The CDR3 sequence is CASNGQGGNTEAFF. CDR3 nucleotide sequence: TGTGCCAGCAATGGACAGGGGGGAAACACTGAAGCTTTCTTT.

In this sample, this clone turned up a few times. The rearrangement uses TRBV5-1 and TRBJ1-2; 7 bases match TRBD1. Germline V gives CDR1 SGHRS, CDR2 YFSETQ. J gave up 8 bases and V 1 base, and 5 bases lay outside the gene matches. This CDR3 spans 13 amino acids. The CDR3 nucleotides are TGCGCCAGCAGCTTGAACAGGGGCAAGGGCTACACCTTC. Its protein product is CASSLNRGKGYTF.

This clone was picked up a small number of times. V is TRBV10-3 and J is TRBJ1-5; 7 nucleotides line up with TRBD1. J was trimmed by 6 bases and V by 2 bases; bases with no gene match: 4. CDR3 length: 14 residues. Germline CDR1 ENHRY, CDR2 SYGVKD. The CDR3 sequence is CAISEDRAGQPQHF. In nucleotides, the CDR3 is TGTGCCATCAGTGAGGACAGGGCGGGTCAGCCCCAGCATTTT.

This clone showed up just a few times. V is TRBV9 and J is TRBJ2-5; D may be TRBD2 (6 bases). CDR1 is SGDLS, CDR2 YYNGEE, per germline. This CDR3 comprises 15 residues. The germline V and J ends were trimmed by 0 bases and 5 bases, with 14 bases remaining between them. The DNA for the CDR3 is TGTGCCAGCAGCGTAGCGGCGGGGCCGGGGGAGACCCAGTACTTC. This codes for CASSVAAGPGETQYF.

This sequence joins TRBV6-6 and TRBJ1-1; 8 nucleotides align to TRBD1. J was trimmed by 5 bases and V by 4 bases; bases with no gene match: 6. Germline CDR1 MNHNY, CDR2 SVGAGI (reference sequence). CDR3 length: 14 amino acids. CDR3 coding DNA: TGTGCCAGCAGTTTCAGGGGGCTGGAGACTGAAGCTTTCTTT. It specifies CASSFRGLETEAFF.

This clone has a handful of counts. The genes are TRBV4-2 and TRBJ2-1; D is undetermined. Germline assignment: CDR1 LGHNA and CDR2 YNFKEQ. The CDR3 is 15 amino acids. V gave up 2 bases and J gave up 6 bases, with 14 bases separating them. CDR3 in DNA: TGTGCCAGCAGCCAACTAACCTCTTCTCTCAATGAGCAGTTCTTC. Translated: CASSQLTSSLNEQFF.

The chain is built from TRBV6-5 and TRBJ2-5; tentatively, D is TRBD2 (5 bases). The CDR3 is 14 residues long. The V gene's germline CDR1 is MNHEY and CDR2 SVGAGI. The V end was cut by 1 base, the J end by 5 bases, with 11 bases between. The CDR3 DNA sequence: TGTGCCAGCAGTTACTTTCGGGGTGGGGAGACCCAGTACTTC. This codes for CASSYFRGGETQYF.

This clone was recorded a few times. The J gene is TRBJ1-2, the V gene TRBV9; D remains unclear. From germline, CDR1 is SGDLS and CDR2 YYNGEE. This CDR3 contains 16 residues. The V and J ends lost 1 base and 3 bases respectively, with 16 bases between them. DNA of the CDR3: TGTGCCAGCAGCGTAACCCCGACATCCCGCGACTATGGCTACACCTTC. It translates to CASSVTPTSRDYGYTF.

This clone has just a few counts. J is TRBJ2-7 and V is TRBV4-2; D is uncertain. The CDR3 consists of 15 residues. V was clipped by 4 bases and J by 4 bases, with 17 bases between them. CDR1 is LGHNA and CDR2 is YNFKEQ in the germline V gene. CDR3 bases: TGTGCCAGCAGCCTCGTCGCAGTGAAAGAATACGAGCAGTACTTC. It translates to CASSLVAVKEYEQYF.

As DNA, the CDR3 is TGTGCCTGGAGTACGGGACAGGGTGGACTTAACTATGGCTACACCTTC. Protein sequence: CAWSTGQGGLNYGYTF. The V gene is TRBV30, the J gene TRBJ1-2; 9 bases are shared with TRBD1. The CDR3 spans 16 residues. V lost 2 bases and J lost 1; bases outside the gene matches: 8. Germline loops: CDR1 GTSNPN, CDR2 SVGIG (reference sequence).

The chain employs TRBV7-2 and TRBJ1-2; D is possibly TRBD1 (5 bases). The CDR3 extends over 14 amino acids. Germline V lookup: CDR1 SGHTA, CDR2 FQGNSA. The V gene lost 2 bases and the J gene lost 6 bases, with 13 bases spanning the gap. The CDR3 region is CASSLSDYRNGYTF. The DNA for the CDR3 is TGTGCCAGCAGCTTAAGTGATTACAGGAATGGCTACACCTTC.

J is TRBJ2-1 and V is TRBV7-3; 8 bases line up with TRBD2. This CDR3 has 16 residues. Unmatched junction bases numbered 8, after V lost 5 bases and J lost 2 bases. Germline CDR1 reads SGHTA; CDR2 reads FQGTGA. The CDR3 region is CASSRSAGGTYNEQFF. In DNA form, the CDR3 reads TGTGCCAGCAGCCGCTCGGCGGGGGGAACCTACAATGAGCAGTTCTTC.

The chain uses TRBV6-7 and TRBJ2-1; D gene ambiguous. TRBV6-7 is recorded as an ORF, its role being uncertain. Trimming took off 2 bases at V and 9 bases at J, with 5 bases between the two ends. CDR3 length: 11 amino acids. This CDR3 is CASSYAAEQFF. The CDR3 DNA follows: TGTGCCAGCAGTTACGCGGCTGAGCAGTTCTTC.

This clone was observed a handful of times. The CDR3: CATRDSMNTEAFF. CDR3 DNA: TGTGCCACACGGGACAGCATGAACACTGAAGCTTTCTTT. The chain couples TRBV10-3 to TRBJ1-1; 7 bases match TRBD1. V was pared by 10 bases and J by 0 bases, with 5 bases of the junction left unmatched. The CDR3 runs 13 residues. Germline V gives CDR1 ENHRY, CDR2 SYGVKD.

This clone was recorded only once. The CDR3 region is CASSTSGSFYEQYF. For the CDR3, the DNA is TGTGCCAGCAGCACTAGCGGGTCCTTCTACGAGCAGTACTTC. The chain has TRBV11-2 and TRBJ2-7; TRBD2 aligns across 9 bases. V shed 5 bases, J shed 3 bases, and the junction held 5 bases outside the gene matches. The V gene's germline CDR1 is SGHAT and CDR2 FQNNGV. This CDR3 is 14 amino acids long.

This clone was detected only a few times. The rearrangement links TRBV5-4 to TRBJ2-5; TRBD2 is a possible D gene (5 bases). This CDR3 spans 13 amino acids. V lost 4 bases, J lost 2 bases, and 9 bases lay in between. Germline V gene lookup returns CDR1 SGHNT and CDR2 YYREEE (reference sequence). Here the CDR3 reads CASSPDWQETQYF. DNA of the CDR3: TGTGCCAGCAGCCCGGACTGGCAAGAGACCCAGTACTTC.

This clone was counted between two and nine times. The chain combines TRBV5-1 with TRBJ2-1, with 13 bases that match TRBD2. In germline, CDR1 is SGHRS, CDR2 YFSETQ. J lost 8 bases, V lost 0 bases, and 5 bases had no gene match. This CDR3 has 16 residues. CDR3 nucleotides: TGCGCCAGCAGCTTGGGACTAGCGGGAGGACGGGATGAGCAGTTCTTC. Protein: CASSLGLAGGRDEQFF.

This clone has a handful of counts. The same CDR3 also results from other DNA sequences found in this sample. This chain links TRBV5-1 with TRBJ2-5, with 13 bases lining up with TRBD2. CDR3 length equals 15 residues. V lost 4 bases and J lost 3; bases outside the gene matches: 3. CDR1 and CDR2 (germline): SGHRS, YFSETQ. This CDR3 reads CASSRGLAGEETQYF. The CDR3 DNA is TGCGCCAGCAGCCGCGGACTAGCGGGAGAAGAGACCCAGTACTTC.

This clone was picked up a small number of times. In DNA, the CDR3 is TGTGCCAGCAGCTTAATTGCGGGCCCGAGCCATGAGCAGTTCTTC. Its translation is CASSLIAGPSHEQFF. The gene calls are TRBV7-3 and TRBJ2-1; a possible D gene is TRBD2 (5 bases). V dropped 1 base and J dropped 8 bases, with 15 bases sitting between them. Germline CDR1 SGHTA, CDR2 FQGTGA. The CDR3 runs 15 residues.

The genes are TRBV28 and TRBJ1-1, with D unclear. Per germline, CDR1 MDHEN and CDR2 SYDVKM. The CDR3 spans 12 residues. V was pared by 2 bases and J by 5 bases, with 6 bases between. CDR3 loop: CASSLAWTEAFF. DNA of the CDR3: TGTGCCAGCAGTTTAGCGTGGACTGAAGCTTTCTTT.

This clone was seen more than once but under ten times. This chain connects TRBV28 to TRBJ2-3; a weak D match, TRBD1 (6 bases). The CDR3 is 16 residues long. V was trimmed by 1 base and J by 0 bases, leaving 11 bases between them. Germline V CDR1 and CDR2: MDHEN, SYDVKM. CDR3: CASSLFGGQSTDTQYF. The DNA of the CDR3 is TGTGCCAGCAGTTTATTTGGGGGCCAAAGCACAGATACGCAGTATTTT.

V is TRBV4-3 and J is TRBJ1-5; D call uncertain. From germline, CDR1 is LGHNA and CDR2 YSLEER. Deletions cut 1 base from V and 4 bases from J, with 8 bases between. The CDR3 length is 14 residues. Written as DNA, the CDR3 is TGCGCCAGCAGCCAAGCTATCGGGAATCAGCCCCAGCATTTT. This gives the protein CASSQAIGNQPQHF.

The V and J genes are TRBV5-6 and TRBJ2-7; TRBD2 matches 9 bases. This CDR3 is 15 amino acids long. The trim removed 4 bases at V and 6 bases at J, leaving 11 bases unmatched. From germline, CDR1 is SGHDT and CDR2 YYEEEE. The CDR3 sequence is CASSVGIAGASEQYF. CDR3 nucleotide sequence: TGTGCCAGCAGCGTGGGGATAGCGGGGGCATCCGAGCAGTACTTC.

This chain uses TRBV30 with TRBJ2-7; tentatively, D is TRBD2 (7 bases). This CDR3 comprises 17 residues. Germline assignment: CDR1 GTSNPN and CDR2 SVGIG (reference sequence). The V end lost 0 bases, the J end lost 2 bases, and 20 bases lay between the germline ends. The CDR3 reads CAWSVGGGRAGPYEQYF. In DNA, the CDR3 is TGTGCCTGGAGTGTTGGGGGCGGGAGAGCGGGTCCCTACGAGCAGTACTTC.

CDR3 region: CASTYGGTDTQYF. In DNA, the CDR3 is TGTGCCAGCACGTACGGTGGCACAGATACGCAGTATTTT. The chain recombines TRBV6-6 with TRBJ2-3; D unclear. This CDR3 region has 13 residues. Germline CDR1 is MNHNY and CDR2 is SVGAGI (reference sequence). V was shortened by 7 bases and J by 1 base, with 9 bases between the two germline ends.

V gene TRBV27 combines with J gene TRBJ2-1; D unresolved. The V end lost 4 bases, the J end lost 3 bases, and 10 bases lay between the germline ends. Germline V gene sequence: CDR1 MNHEY, CDR2 SMNVEV (reference sequence). The CDR3 is 14 residues long. Written as DNA, the CDR3 is TGTGCCAGCAGTTCAGAACGCATCTACAATGAGCAGTTCTTC. Translation: CASSSERIYNEQFF.

This clone showed up just a few times. The J gene is TRBJ1-5, the V gene TRBV7-9; D is ambiguous. CDR1 is SEHNR, CDR2 FQNEAQ, per germline (reference sequence). This CDR3 is built from 13 residues. V was shortened by 5 bases and J by 6 bases, with 11 bases between the two germline ends. The DNA of the CDR3 is TGTGCCAGCAGCCCGGTATATGGTCAGCCCCAGCATTTT. This translates into CASSPVYGQPQHF.

The chain is built from TRBV18 and TRBJ2-7; TRBD1 matches at 10 bases. The length of the CDR3 is 13 residues. The V and J ends lost 8 bases and 2 bases, in that order; junction bases with no gene match: 3. Germline-derived CDR1 and CDR2 are KGHSH and LQKENI. CDR3 loop: CASQGQGPYEQYF. Written as DNA, the CDR3 is TGTGCCAGCCAGGGACAGGGGCCCTACGAGCAGTACTTC.